The 7 T cell receptor beta chains below come from one sample, sequenced in a study of regulatory T cells in long-lasting Graves disease. Sample time point: newly diagnosed GD, antithyroid drugs for less than 3 months. With RNA extracted from PBMCs as input, the TCR library was made. Investigators prepared the TCR beta libraries by applying iRepertoire HTBI primers and Arm-PCR of CDR3 regions. TCRdb passed the multiplex PCR reads through MiXCR, listing each CDR3 protein once. The sample has fewer than 650,000 distinct CDR3 sequences, around 15% seen once. Separately, the same data were catalogued under a study of T cells in Graves' hyperthyroidism and ophthalmopathy.

This material consisted of peripheral blood mononuclear cells (PBMCs), taken at new diagnosis, from a patient treated with antithyroid drugs. Every receptor here comes from a woman between 25 and 40 years old with Graves disease.

This clonotype was picked up many times. J is TRBJ2-7 and V is TRBV28; D gene ambiguous. Trimming cost V 5 bases and J 3 bases, with 20 bases left between them. Germline V gives CDR1 MDHEN, CDR2 SYDVKM. CDR3 size: 16 residues. The CDR3 here is CASSPPRMVLFYEQYF. For the CDR3, the DNA is TGTGCCAGCAGTCCCCCCCGAATGGTTTTGTTCTACGAGCAGTACTTC. Complete variable domain (other parts from reference TRBV28 and TRBJ2-7): DVKVTQSSRYLVKRTGEKVFLECVQDMDHENMFWYRQDPGLGLRLIYFSYDVKMKEKGDIPEGYSVSREKKERFSLILESASTNQTSMYLCASSPPRMVLFYEQYFGPGTRLTVT.

This clonotype was seen at least ten times. The chain is built from TRBV29-1 and TRBJ1-1, with TRBD1 identical over 7 bases. The CDR3 is 13 residues long. J was trimmed by 1 base and V by 4 bases; bases with no gene match: 3. The germline gives CDR1 SQVTM, CDR2 ANQGSEA. CDR3 DNA sequence: TGCAGCGTTGCGGGGACAGAGAACACTGAAGCTTTCTTT. Amino acids: CSVAGTENTEAFF.

Details on this clonotype: A read error may explain this, as a much larger clone is one base away. V gene TRBV12-3 or TRBV12-4 combines with J gene TRBJ1-3; D remains unclear. The CDR3 covers 14 residues. Here the CDR3 reads CARSEGFQGNTIYF. In DNA, the CDR3 is TGTGCCCGCAGTGAGGGTTTTCAGGGAAACACCATATATTTT.

The V and J genes are TRBV18 and TRBJ2-3; D gene uncertain. V lost 5 bases to trimming and J lost 5 bases, with 11 bases between them. The CDR3 covers 13 residues. CDR1 is KGHSH and CDR2 is LQKENI in the germline V gene. CDR3 region: CASSADTEDTQYF. CDR3 coding DNA: TGTGCCAGCTCAGCAGACACCGAAGATACGCAGTATTTT.

V usage is TRBV20-1 and J usage is TRBJ1-2; maybe TRBD1 (6 bases). CDR1 is DFQATT, CDR2 SNEGSKA, per germline (reference sequence). The CDR3 covers 8 residues. The CDR3 DNA reads as TGCGGGAGACAGGACCTCACCTTC. Protein: CGRQDLTF.

This clonotype was counted only a few times. CDR3 nucleotide sequence: TGTGCCAGCAGTCCTCGACAGGGGGCTAATGAGCAGTTCTTC. Protein: CASSPRQGANEQFF. The chain uses TRBV12-3 or TRBV12-4 and TRBJ2-1, with 10 bases fitting TRBD1. The trim removed 5 bases at V and 7 bases at J, leaving 5 bases unmatched. CDR3 size: 14 residues.

The CDR3 nucleotides are TGCGCCAGCAGCCAGGGACAGTTCTACGAGCAGTACTTC. This sequence encodes CASSQGQFYEQYF. The chain uses TRBV5-1 and TRBJ2-7; 7 nucleotides agree with TRBD1. CDR1 is SGHRS, CDR2 YFSETQ, per germline. The V and J ends lost 4 bases and 3 bases, in that order; junction bases with no gene match: 4. The CDR3 totals 13 residues.